A selection of T cell receptor beta chains follows, all from one sample in a study of blood T cell repertoires in COVID-19. TCRdb's copy holds only in-frame clones and misses some; the assay was immunoSEQ multiplex PCR. The sample carries some 130,000 clones, over 80% recorded once. Material: PBMCs or T cells enriched from blood (not recorded which). Receptors were obtained from a man under 40 who had recovered from COVID-19. CDR3s include the opening cysteine and the closing phenylalanine or tryptophan. The order of the fields is V gene, J gene, clone size, D gene, CDR3 protein, CDR3 DNA. A D gene is named only where the DNA matches it firmly. Size tells how often a clone was seen (once, few, many) or the class of an expanded clone, and some rows leave it out.

TRBV7-2	TRBJ2-2	few	NA	CASSLYYTGELFF	TGTGCCAGCAGCTTATATTACACCGGGGAGCTGTTTTTT
TRBV7-3	TRBJ2-3	NA	TRBD2	CASSPLAGGPQSADTQYF	TGTGCCAGCAGCCCACTAGCGGGAGGGCCGCAATCGGCAGATACGCAGTATTTT
TRBV29-1	TRBJ2-7	few	TRBD2	CSVEEPGLAVIYEQYF	TGCAGCGTTGAAGAACCGGGACTAGCGGTTATCTACGAGCAGTACTTC
TRBV18	TRBJ2-1	NA	NA	CASSPRASVDGCEQFF	TGTGCCAGCTCACCACGGGCTAGCGTAGATGGTTGTGAGCAGTTCTTC
TRBV4-1	TRBJ2-1	NA	NA	CASSQDGGAQFF	TGCGCCAGCAGCCAAGATGGGGGGGCGCAGTTCTTC
TRBV2	TRBJ2-1	NA	TRBD1	CASSGWDRGYNEQFF	TGTGCCAGCAGTGGCTGGGACAGGGGATACAATGAGCAGTTCTTC
TRBV5-4	TRBJ2-3	NA	TRBD2	CASSERLAGGPTDTQYF	TGTGCCAGCAGCGAAAGACTAGCGGGAGGGCCCACAGATACGCAGTATTTT
TRBV9	TRBJ2-2	NA	TRBD2	CASSPGLAGAGELFF	TGTGCCAGCAGCCCGGGACTAGCGGGAGCCGGGGAGCTGTTTTTT
TRBV20-1	TRBJ1-2	NA	NA	CSAMMGSGYTF	TGCAGTGCTATGATGGGCTCTGGCTACACCTTC
TRBV3-1/TRBV3-2	TRBJ1-1	few	TRBD1	CASSQGDRSKAFF	TGTGCCAGCAGCCAAGGGGACAGATCCAAAGCTTTCTTT
TRBV6-5	TRBJ1-5	NA	TRBD1	CASSPTGDQPQHF	TGTGCCAGCAGCCCAACAGGGGATCAGCCCCAGCATTTT
TRBV6-4	TRBJ2-1	NA	TRBD2	CASSQSGGAHNEQFF	TGTGCCAGCAGTCAAAGCGGGGGGGCCCACAATGAGCAGTTCTTC
TRBV4-2	TRBJ2-2	NA	TRBD2	CASSQVGLAVTGELFF	TGTGCCAGCAGCCAAGTTGGACTAGCAGTCACCGGGGAGCTGTTTTTT
TRBV19	TRBJ1-3	NA	NA	CASSTLRANMGNTIYF	TGTGCCAGTAGTACCCTCAGGGCGAACATGGGAAACACCATATATTTT
TRBV19	TRBJ2-3	NA	TRBD2	CASEAGSGTDTQYF	TGTGCCAGTGAAGCGGGGTCTGGCACAGATACGCAGTATTTT
TRBV3-1/TRBV3-2	TRBJ1-6	NA	NA	CASSQDDPKRNSPLHF	TGTGCCAGCAGCCAAGATGATCCCAAACGGAATTCACCCCTCCACTTT
TRBV6-4	TRBJ1-2	NA	TRBD1	CASSESGTGVFYGYTF	TGTGCCAGCAGTGAATCCGGGACAGGGGTTTTCTATGGCTACACCTTC
TRBV9	TRBJ2-2	NA	TRBD1	CASSVVGQGRTGELFF	TGTGCCAGCAGCGTAGTTGGACAGGGGAGAACCGGGGAGCTGTTTTTT
TRBV2	TRBJ1-2	NA	NA	CASTAALNYGYTF	TGTGCCAGCACTGCAGCACTTAACTATGGCTACACCTTC
TRBV6-5	TRBJ1-2	NA	NA	CASSPSRGSRGYTF	TGTGCCAGCTCTCCTAGCAGGGGTAGTCGGGGCTACACCTTC
TRBV6-1	TRBJ1-5	NA	TRBD1	CASSELTGAQPQHF	TGTGCCAGCAGTGAGTTGACAGGGGCTCAGCCCCAGCATTTT
TRBV2	TRBJ2-5	NA	NA	CASSGKDWVVQETQYF	TGTGCCAGCAGCGGGAAGGACTGGGTGGTACAAGAGACCCAGTACTTC
TRBV24-1	TRBJ2-3	NA	NA	CATSDAGQHTDTQYF	TGTGCCACCAGTGATGCGGGACAGCACACAGATACGCAGTATTTT
TRBV3-1/TRBV3-2	TRBJ2-5	NA	NA	CASSQDPQEETQYF	TGTGCCAGCAGCCAAGATCCGCAGGAAGAGACCCAGTACTTC
TRBV19	TRBJ1-1	NA	NA	CASSIGWGQLNTEAFF	TGTGCCAGTAGTATAGGCTGGGGACAACTTAACACTGAAGCTTTCTTT
TRBV18	TRBJ2-5	NA	NA	CASEIGTGETQYF	TGTGCCAGCGAAATAGGAACGGGAGAGACCCAGTACTTC
TRBV2	TRBJ1-1	NA	NA	CASSEQAGKYLAFF	TGTGCCAGCAGTGAACAGGCAGGGAAATACCTCGCTTTCTTT
TRBV27	TRBJ1-2	NA	TRBD1	CASRAPDRGSEGYTF	TGTGCCAGCAGGGCCCCGGACAGGGGGTCGGAAGGCTACACCTTC
TRBV3-1/TRBV3-2	TRBJ1-2	once	NA	CASSHLTGGYTF	TGTGCCAGCAGCCACCTGACAGGAGGCTACACCTTC
TRBV7-9	TRBJ2-7	NA	TRBD2	CASSLGAGGPEEQYF	TGTGCCAGCAGCTTAGGTGCGGGAGGGCCGGAAGAGCAGTACTTC
TRBV25-1	TRBJ1-2	NA	NA	CASSQQGHGGYTF	TGTGCCAGCAGTCAACAGGGTCATGGGGGCTACACCTTC
TRBV13	TRBJ1-1	NA	NA	CASSFGRQQKNTEAFF	TGTGCCAGCAGCTTCGGTAGGCAACAGAAGAACACTGAAGCTTTCTTT
TRBV5-5	TRBJ1-2	once	NA	CASSVNTGNYGYTF	TGTGCCAGCAGCGTGAACACAGGAAACTATGGCTACACCTTC
TRBV27	TRBJ2-3	NA	NA	CASSFGADTQYF	TGTGCCAGCAGTTTCGGGGCAGATACGCAGTATTTT
TRBV30	TRBJ1-2	NA	NA	CAWSPGNINYGYTF	TGTGCCTGGAGTCCCGGGAACATTAACTATGGCTACACCTTC
TRBV25-1	TRBJ1-2	NA	TRBD1	CASSHRGGQSGYTF	TGTGCCAGCAGCCACCGGGGGGGACAGAGTGGCTACACCTTC
TRBV5-6	TRBJ2-7	few	TRBD1	CASSSGQGSSYEQYF	TGTGCCAGCAGCTCCGGACAGGGTAGTTCCTACGAGCAGTACTTC
TRBV5-4	TRBJ2-7	NA	NA	CASSRDISYEQYF	TGTGCCAGCAGCCGTGACATCTCCTACGAGCAGTACTTC
TRBV5-1	TRBJ2-1	NA	TRBD2	CASSWAGTSADNEQFF	TGCGCCAGCAGCTGGGCCGGGACTAGCGCCGACAATGAGCAGTTCTTC
TRBV2	TRBJ1-1	NA	TRBD1	CASSGSGGFMNTEAFF	TGTGCCAGCAGTGGTTCAGGGGGCTTCATGAACACTGAAGCTTTCTTT
TRBV10-1	TRBJ1-5	NA	TRBD1	CASSPGQNNNQPQHF	TGCGCCAGCAGTCCGGGACAGAATAACAATCAGCCCCAGCATTTT
TRBV18	TRBJ1-1	NA	TRBD1	CASSQGALNTEAFF	TGTGCCAGCTCACAGGGGGCCTTGAACACTGAAGCTTTCTTT
TRBV5-1	TRBJ1-3	NA	NA	CASTDLGGPTAGNTIYF	TGCGCCAGCACCGATTTGGGAGGGCCTACCGCTGGAAACACCATATATTTT
TRBV5-1	TRBJ2-7	NA	NA	CASSLDYVGSYEQYF	TGCGCCAGCAGCTTGGACTATGTGGGCTCCTACGAGCAGTACTTC
TRBV20-1	TRBJ1-4	NA	NA	CSASIGQGGEKLFF	TGCAGTGCTAGTATCGGTCAGGGTGGCGAAAAACTGTTTTTT
TRBV7-6	TRBJ1-3	NA	NA	CASSLVQGSYTSGNTIYF	TGTGCCAGCAGCTTAGTGCAGGGTTCCTACACCTCTGGAAACACCATATATTTT
TRBV5-1	TRBJ1-3	NA	NA	CASSEPSNTIYF	TGCGCCAGCAGCGAACCCAGTAACACCATATATTTT
TRBV10-3	TRBJ1-1	NA	TRBD1	CAIRGGRNTEAFF	TGTGCCATCAGAGGGGGCCGGAACACTGAAGCTTTCTTT
TRBV20-1	TRBJ2-1	NA	TRBD2	CSASLVLAGQNEQFF	TGCAGTGCTAGTTTGGTCCTAGCGGGGCAAAATGAGCAGTTCTTC